This T cell receptor (beta chain) was profiled in a study of Graves' ophthalmopathy and Graves' hyperthyroidism. About the research overall: Upon initial diagnosis and before any treatment, peripheral blood was collected. Study outcomes and limitations: Blood was where most expanded thyroid clonotypes above 0.001 frequency also turned up. Discrimination between ophthalmopathy and stable hyperthyroidism by a 13-signature model showed 85% to 90% sensitivity and 70% to 82% specificity.

Amplified material comprised TCR beta CDR3 regions derived from RNA transcripts. Second-round multiplex PCR came after first-round RT-PCR with HTBI primers. Each CDR3 protein gets one entry after TCRdb re-called the multiplex PCR reads with MiXCR. The sample has almost 750,000 distinct CDR3 sequences, 35% to 50% seen once; the top ten hold 44%. Germline CDR1 is MGHDK and CDR2 is SYGVNS. Deletions cut 2 bases from V and 5 bases from J, with 6 bases between. CDR3 length: 12 amino acids. Patients with other autoimmune diseases, uncontrolled infections, pregnancy or lactation were excluded. This clonotype occurred many times. As yet, its antigen is unknown.

The sequenced sample was peripheral blood. The chain has TRBV25-1 and TRBJ2-5; D not certain. The TCR was taken from an adult man with Graves' ophthalmopathy. The CDR3 here is CASSEVRETQYF. The CDR3 coding sequence is TGTGCCAGCAGTGAAGTAAGGGAGACCCAGTACTTC.